The sample holds a few counts of the clone carrying this T cell receptor beta chain. No antigen is known for it. The PCR used 60 Vbeta and 13 Jbeta primers. Profiling relied on immunoSEQ multiplex PCR, and the TCRdb table lists in-frame clones only, not all of them. The sample has 100,000 to 120,000 clones, about 77% seen once. The entry originates in a study of cytomegalovirus exposure and HLA in healthy donors. CDR1 GTSNPN and CDR2 SVGIG come from the germline V gene (reference sequence). Between the trimmed V and J ends, which lost 5 bases and 3 bases, there was a span of 8 bases. The CDR3 is made up of 12 amino acids. Study-level points and caveats: Cytomegalovirus-associated TCR beta chains were listed, numbering over 150. A later analysis reported that several of the most significant clusters appeared to be linked to common viral pathogens, among them Epstein-Barr virus. Later genetic work tied a missense DCLRE1C variant to beta-chain V and J trimming.

The sample comprised PBMCs. The clonotype originates from a woman aged 25 to 39 in good health and CMV-seropositive. This chain uses TRBV30 with TRBJ1-3, with D hard to call. The CDR3 DNA reads as TGTGCCTGGCGGGATTTTGGAAACACCATATATTTT. Its protein is CAWRDFGNTIYF.